This paragraph reports one T cell receptor beta chain. Its specificity is unknown. The data stem from a study of shared clonotypes between healthy human individuals. This CDR3 comprises 14 residues. From germline, CDR1 is SGHTA and CDR2 FQGNSA. V was pared by 5 bases and J by 2 bases, with 12 bases between. Study observations and caveats: Sampling covered nothing but blood. Tissue TCR repertoires likely differ from those found in blood.

Splitting of each subset's genomic DNA was done evenly across several immunoSEQ plates. The data were produced by immunoSEQ multiplex PCR, yet TCRdb's version contains in-frame clones alone and is incomplete. The top ten hold approximately 12% of the sample, which has fewer than 550,000 clones, almost 80% seen once. This chain joins TRBV7-2 and TRBJ2-5; D gene ambiguous. Sequencing was carried out using PBMCs. The receptor comes from a woman between 35 and 50 years old in good health. Some clones in this sample may be carry-over from other donors' samples. CDR3 amino acids: CASSLTSTQETQYF. The CDR3 region has the DNA TGTGCCAGCAGCCTTACCAGCACACAAGAGACCCAGTACTTC.